The T cell receptor (beta chain) under discussion was sequenced for a study of blood T cell repertoires in COVID-19. On the study more broadly: Whether acute or convalescent, the COVID-19 samples came from the United States, Italy and Spain. In each case, the material was cDNA or gDNA derived from T cells, B-cell-depleted T cells, or PBMCs.

The length of the CDR3 is 15 residues. Trimming removed 7 bases from V and 4 bases from J; junction bases left unmatched: 9. CDR1 is LGHDT and CDR2 is YNNKEL in the germline V gene (reference sequence). In the original workflow: It was from reference gene primer amplification that nucleated cell counts were estimated. Repertoires were generated with immunoSEQ multiplex PCR, while TCRdb's copy carries only in-frame clones and drops some. D and trimming were read from the DNA, whereas the V and J calls and clone size are those reported in that table. The table has some 94,000 clones, about 87% seen once; the top ten hold approximately 15%.

The rearrangement links TRBV3-1 (or the pseudogene TRBV3-2) to TRBJ2-3, with TRBD2 matching over 9 bases. The sequenced sample consisted of peripheral blood. This clonotype was obtained from a human donor in a cohort sampled during active COVID-19. The CDR3, as DNA: TGTGCCAGCAAGAGGCGGGAGGGCATTTCAGATACGCAGTATTTT. Protein product: CASKRREGISDTQYF.